Each of the 14 T cell receptor beta chains below was sequenced from the same sample in a study of shared clonotypes between healthy human individuals. Method: immunoSEQ multiplex PCR; TCRdb's copy keeps in-frame clones and lacks some. The sample contains roughly 2.6 million clones, roughly 92% of which appear only once. Sequencing was carried out using naive CD4+ T cells sorted from blood. As for subset: CD45RA+ positively selected. All receptors derive from a young man in good health.

The rearrangement links TRBV2 to TRBJ2-5; D uncertain. The CDR3 is 12 amino acids. V gave up 8 bases and J gave up 4 bases, with 11 bases separating them. The germline gives CDR1 SNHLY, CDR2 FYNNEI. The CDR3 loop reads CASGVWGETQYF. CDR3 coding DNA: TGTGCCAGCGGGGTGTGGGGAGAGACCCAGTACTTC. The whole variable domain, filled in from reference TRBV2 and TRBJ2-5, reads EPEVTQTPSHQVTQMGQEVILRCVPISNHLYFYWYRQILGQKVEFLVSFYNNEISEKSEIFDDQFSVERPDGSNFTLKIRSTKLEDSAMYFCASGVWGETQYFGPGTRLLVL.

This sequence joins TRBV5-8 and TRBJ2-7; D possibly matches TRBD1 or TRBD2 (5 bases each). Trimming cost V 4 bases and J 4 bases, with 12 bases left between them. The germline CDR1 and CDR2 sequences are SGHTS and YDEGEE. There are 13 residues in the CDR3. The CDR3 reads CASSVGRMYEQYF. CDR3 nucleotide sequence: TGTGCCAGCAGCGTGGGACGGATGTACGAGCAGTACTTC.

The chain recombines TRBV5-8 with TRBJ1-3, with D tentatively TRBD1 (5 bases). Germline CDR1 reads SGHTS; CDR2 reads YDEGEE. This CDR3 spans 17 amino acids. Trimming took 9 bases from V and 0 from J, leaving 22 bases between them. The CDR3 DNA reads TGTGCCATGGCACCGGGACTCTTTCTATTCTCTGGAAACACCATATATTTT. Its translation is CAMAPGLFLFSGNTIYF.

In nucleotides, the CDR3 is TGTGCCATCAGTGAAGGGAGAGAGTACTATGGCTACACCTTC. This sequence encodes CAISEGREYYGYTF. This chain connects TRBV10-3 to TRBJ1-2; D unresolved. This CDR3 is built from 14 residues. The V gene lost 3 bases and the J gene lost 3 bases, with 11 bases spanning the gap. Germline-derived CDR1 and CDR2 are ENHRY and SYGVKD.

The V gene is TRBV15, the J gene TRBJ1-6; no reliable D call. Trimming shortened V by 1 base and J by 0 bases, and 4 bases separated the two germline ends. The CDR3 length is 15 residues. Germline CDR1 is LNHNV and CDR2 is YYDKDF (reference sequence). CDR3 in DNA: TGTGCCACCAGCAGAGGGGGCTCCTATAATTCACCCCTCCACTTT. Protein product: CATSRGGSYNSPLHF.

This chain links TRBV7-2 with TRBJ2-2; TRBD2 matches at 7 bases. The ends lost 7 bases at V and 3 bases at J; junction bases unmatched: 11. The CDR3 has 16 residues. The germline gives CDR1 SGHTA, CDR2 FQGNSA. In DNA form, the CDR3 reads TGTGCCAGCACCAAGACTAGCCCTTCGGACACCGGGGAGCTGTTTTTT. It translates to CASTKTSPSDTGELFF.

The chain couples TRBV28 to TRBJ1-2; 11 bases are a match to TRBD1. The length of the CDR3 is 15 residues. The J segment lost 7 bases and the V segment lost 6 bases, leaving 10 bases of the junction unmatched. CDR1 is MDHEN and CDR2 is SYDVKM in the germline V gene. The CDR3 DNA sequence: TGTGCCAGCAGCTACATCGGACAGGGGGCGCGTGGCTACACCTTC. This gives the protein CASSYIGQGARGYTF.

This clone turned up a few times. This chain links TRBV6-6 with TRBJ1-2; 8 positions agree with TRBD1. The germline CDR1 and CDR2 sequences are MNHNY and SVGAGI (reference sequence). Losses at the gene ends were 7 bases for V and 6 bases for J; bases not matched to a gene: 4. The length of the CDR3 is 12 residues. Written as DNA, the CDR3 is TGTGCCAGCACCAGGACAGGGAATGGCTACACCTTC. This sequence encodes CASTRTGNGYTF.

V is TRBV6-5 and J is TRBJ1-1; D may be TRBD1 (6 bases). This CDR3 spans 11 amino acids. CDR1 and CDR2 (germline): MNHEY, SVGAGI. Trimming cost V 6 bases and J 11 bases, with 13 bases left between them. CDR3 residues: CASSRDNAAFF. The DNA for the CDR3 is TGTGCCAGCAGCCGGGACAACGCGGCTTTCTTT.

This clone is a singleton in its sample. The rearrangement uses TRBV5-1 and TRBJ1-4; D is possibly TRBD1 (6 bases). In germline, CDR1 is SGHRS, CDR2 YFSETQ. With 5 bases removed from V and 0 bases from J, the gap between germline ends came to 8 bases. The CDR3 runs to 14 residues. CDR3 residues: CASRQGPTNEKLFF. The CDR3 nucleotides read TGCGCCAGCAGACAGGGACCAACTAATGAAAAACTGTTTTTT.

A single count supports this clone. The chain employs TRBV5-1 and TRBJ2-7; 7 nucleotides line up with TRBD1. Germline V gives CDR1 SGHRS, CDR2 YFSETQ. J gave up 2 bases and V 0 bases, and 2 bases lay outside the gene matches. This CDR3 region has 14 residues. The CDR3 spells CASSLATGPYEQYF. The CDR3 region has the DNA TGCGCCAGCAGCTTGGCGACAGGGCCCTACGAGCAGTACTTC.

A remark on this clone: Other DNA sequences in the same sample also yield this CDR3. The rearrangement links TRBV6-1 to TRBJ2-3; D uncertain. Per germline, CDR1 MNHNS and CDR2 SASEGT. There are 12 residues in the CDR3. Trimming pared 0 bases from V and 3 bases from J, leaving 1 base between. CDR3 loop: CASSEATDTQYF. For the CDR3, the DNA is TGTGCCAGCAGTGAAGCAACAGATACGCAGTATTTT.

The chain links TRBV5-1 to TRBJ2-5; 13 positions agree with TRBD2. The CDR3 loop spans 15 amino acids. Germline values: CDR1 SGHRS, CDR2 YFSETQ. Losses at the gene ends were 3 bases for V and 3 bases for J; bases not matched to a gene: 2. The CDR3, as DNA: TGCGCCAGCAGCTCGGGACTAGCGGGAAAAGAGACCCAGTACTTC. Residues: CASSSGLAGKETQYF.

The rearrangement joins TRBV30 to TRBJ1-6, with a weak D call TRBD1 (5 bases). V was shortened by 0 bases and J by 4 bases, with 7 bases between the two germline ends. The CDR3 covers 14 residues. CDR1 and CDR2 from the germline V gene are GTSNPN and SVGIG (reference sequence). CDR3 residues: CAWSVAGYNSPLHF. The CDR3 nucleotides are TGTGCCTGGAGTGTTGCAGGGTATAATTCACCCCTCCACTTT.